This T cell receptor beta chain was recorded in a study of human T cells and chemical hapten exposure. Study-level information: Largely, small differences in pooled library volume made per-sample TCR yields vary.

For the library, individual cDNA molecules each received unique molecular identifiers. Per the original methods: Sequenced samples showed a median of approximately 96,000 TCRs each, with counts running from around 20,000 to 690,000. TCRdb re-called the 5' RACE reads with MiXCR, one entry per CDR3 protein. None of the V and J calls come from the authors' own analysis; TCRdb made them. The table records about 120,000 distinct CDR3 sequences, approximately 19% of them present only once. Extraction of total RNA was performed on unfractionated whole blood. Regarding this clonotype: Antigen specificity is unknown.

Study-level points and caveats: Sensitizing to DPC left TCRs with a frequency above 1 in 1000 unaltered.

This TCR was sampled from a human donor in good health.

CDR3 protein: CASSADRPGDSNEKLFF. In nucleotides, the CDR3 is TGTGCCAGTAGTGCCGATAGACCCGGGGACTCTAATGAAAAACTGTTTTTT. V and J are TRBV19 and TRBJ1-4; TRBD1 might be the D (5 bases). This CDR3 comprises 17 residues. With 5 bases removed from V and 3 bases from J, the gap between germline ends came to 19 bases. Germline CDR1 reads LNHDA; CDR2 reads SQIVND (reference sequence).